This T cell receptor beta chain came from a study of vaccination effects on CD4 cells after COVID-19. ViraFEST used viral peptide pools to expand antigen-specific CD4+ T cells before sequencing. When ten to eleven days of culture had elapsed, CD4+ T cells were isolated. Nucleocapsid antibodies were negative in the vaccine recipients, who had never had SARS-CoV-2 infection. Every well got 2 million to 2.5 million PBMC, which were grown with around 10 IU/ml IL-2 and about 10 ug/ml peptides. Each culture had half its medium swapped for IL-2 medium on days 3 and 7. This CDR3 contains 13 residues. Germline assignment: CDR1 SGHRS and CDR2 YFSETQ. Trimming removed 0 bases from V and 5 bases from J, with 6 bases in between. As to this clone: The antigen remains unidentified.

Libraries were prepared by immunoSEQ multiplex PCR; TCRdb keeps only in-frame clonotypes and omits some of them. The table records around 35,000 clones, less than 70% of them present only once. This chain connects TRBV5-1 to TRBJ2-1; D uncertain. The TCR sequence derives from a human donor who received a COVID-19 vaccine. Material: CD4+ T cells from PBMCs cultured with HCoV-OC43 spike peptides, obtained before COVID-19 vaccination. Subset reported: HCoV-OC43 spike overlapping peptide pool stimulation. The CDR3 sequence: CASSLAWNNEQFF. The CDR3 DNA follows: TGCGCCAGCAGCTTGGCTTGGAACAATGAGCAGTTCTTC. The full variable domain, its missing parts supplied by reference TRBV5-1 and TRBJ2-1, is KAGVTQTPRYLIKTRGQQVTLSCSPISGHRSVSWYQQTPGQGLQFLFEYFSETQRNKGNFPGRFSGRQFSNSRSEMNVSTLELGDSALYLCASSLAWNNEQFFGPGTRLTVL.